Listed here is a single TCR beta chain. Its antigen remains unidentified. This sample is drawn from a study of regulatory T cells in long-lasting Graves disease. Study-level background: Graves' patients, newly diagnosed, had taken antithyroid drugs under 3 months. Study-level findings and limits: The TCR repertoire of persistent Graves' patients was less diverse than that of newly diagnosed ones.

Regarding time point: newly diagnosed GD, antithyroid drugs for less than 3 months. RNA isolated from PBMCs was used to make the TCR library. This CDR3 spans 13 amino acids. V lost 1 base to trimming and J lost 8 bases; unmatched junction nucleotides: 6. Germline CDR1 is GTSNPN and CDR2 is SVGIG (reference sequence). Arm-PCR of CDR3 regions and iRepertoire HTBI primers were used to build TCR beta libraries. TCRdb analysed the multiplex PCR reads with MiXCR anew, one entry per CDR3 protein. The table shows hundreds of thousands of distinct CDR3 sequences, with approximately 15% occurring only once. These same data were also listed under a study on T cells in Graves' hyperthyroidism and ophthalmopathy. That paper states: The study used the HTBI primer set for a first-round RT-PCR of the TCR CDR3. The blood repertoire included most of the expanded thyroid clonotypes above 0.001.

The starting material was peripheral blood mononuclear cells (PBMCs), obtained at new diagnosis, from a patient treated with antithyroid drugs. The sequence came from a woman in her 30s with Graves disease. The rearrangement links TRBV30 to TRBJ1-2; 8 positions agree with TRBD1. The CDR3 region is CAWSEGQGQGYTF. As DNA, the CDR3 is TGTGCCTGGAGTGAAGGACAGGGACAGGGCTACACCTTC.